This T cell receptor (beta chain) emerged from a study of blood T cell repertoires in COVID-19. After removal of 7 bases from V and 1 base from J, the junction contained 12 bases not matched to a gene. This CDR3 is 16 amino acids long. Germline-derived CDR1 and CDR2 are LNHDA and SQIVND (reference sequence). As processed by the authors: Estimation of nucleated cell counts relied on the amplification of reference gene primers. Here immunoSEQ multiplex PCR was the method, and the copy in TCRdb shows in-frame clones only, minus some. V, J and clone size are those of that table, while D and trimming were read from the DNA. This sample carries tens of thousands of clones, 70% to 85% of them seen once, and the ten largest clones take more than 30%.

Sequenced material: peripheral blood. V usage is TRBV19 and J usage is TRBJ1-1; 7 bases are shared with TRBD1. The origin of this receptor is a human donor in a cohort sampled during active COVID-19. The CDR3 DNA reads as TGTGCCAGTACCGAGACAGGGTTTGGGACGAACACTGAAGCTTTCTTT. Amino acids: CASTETGFGTNTEAFF. Variable domain in full (rest from reference TRBV19 and TRBJ1-1): DGGITQSPKYLFRKEGQNVTLSCEQNLNHDAMYWYRQDPGQGLRLIYYSQIVNDFQKGDIAEGYSVSREKKESFPLTVTSAQKNPTAFYLCASTETGFGTNTEAFFGQGTRLTVV.